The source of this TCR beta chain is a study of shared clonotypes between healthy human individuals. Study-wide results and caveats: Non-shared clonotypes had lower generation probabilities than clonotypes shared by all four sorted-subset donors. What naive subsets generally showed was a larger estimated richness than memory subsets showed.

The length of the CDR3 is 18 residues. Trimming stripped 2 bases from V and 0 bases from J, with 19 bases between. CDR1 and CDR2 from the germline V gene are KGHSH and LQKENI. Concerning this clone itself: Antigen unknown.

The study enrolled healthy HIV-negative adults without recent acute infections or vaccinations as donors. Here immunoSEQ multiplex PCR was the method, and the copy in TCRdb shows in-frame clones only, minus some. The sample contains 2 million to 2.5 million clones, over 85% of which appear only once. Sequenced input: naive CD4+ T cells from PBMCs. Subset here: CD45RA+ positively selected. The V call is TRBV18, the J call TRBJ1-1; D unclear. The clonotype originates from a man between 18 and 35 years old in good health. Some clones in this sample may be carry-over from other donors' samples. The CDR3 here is CASSPGGSGTRMNTEAFF. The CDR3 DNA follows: TGTGCCAGCTCACCAGGTGGCTCGGGCACCAGAATGAACACTGAAGCTTTCTTT.